These 27 T cell receptor beta chains were all obtained from the same sample, sequenced in a study of T cell responses to AZD1222 COVID-19 vaccine. Some clones are missing from TCRdb's copy, which holds only in-frame ones; the method was immunoSEQ multiplex PCR. In the table there are some 84,000 clones, about 90% of which are singletons. The specimen was peripheral blood, collected on day 0 of AZD1222 vaccination. All receptors come from an adult in good health.

The chain is built from TRBV18 and TRBJ1-5; D gene ambiguous. This CDR3 is 14 amino acids long. The ends were cut back, 4 bases at V and 5 bases at J, with 12 bases in the middle. Germline-derived CDR1 and CDR2 are KGHSH and LQKENI. DNA for the CDR3: TGTGCCAGCTCACAGGACCCTGAGTATCAGCCCCAGCATTTT. Residues: CASSQDPEYQPQHF.

This rearrangement joins TRBV6-8 to TRBJ2-3, with TRBD2 matching 7 bases. Germline V gene sequence: CDR1 MNHGY, CDR2 SAAAGT. The CDR3 extends over 17 amino acids. V lost 4 bases to trimming and J lost 2 bases; unmatched junction nucleotides: 12. The chain's CDR3 is CASSLRGLAGVTDTQYF. CDR3 DNA: TGTGCCAGCAGTTTACGGGGTCTCGCGGGAGTCACAGATACGCAGTATTTT.

V is TRBV11-2 and J is TRBJ1-1; D possibly corresponds to TRBD1 (6 bases). The V end lost 0 bases, the J end lost 6 bases, and 8 bases lay between the germline ends. CDR1 and CDR2 from the germline V gene are SGHAT and FQNNGV. The CDR3 sequence is 13 residues long. CDR3 coding DNA: TGTGCCAGCAGCTTAGAAGGGGGAGCTGAAGCTTTCTTT. This gives the protein CASSLEGGAEAFF.

This clone was seen a single time. The chain employs TRBV5-6 and TRBJ1-2; the D gene is possibly TRBD1 (5 bases). With 4 bases removed from V and 2 bases from J, the gap between germline ends came to 18 bases. The CDR3 has 16 amino acids. CDR1 SGHDT and CDR2 YYEEEE come from the germline V gene. CDR3: CASSRVGAGANYGYTF. Here the CDR3 DNA reads TGTGCCAGCAGCAGGGTTGGGGCCGGGGCCAACTATGGCTACACCTTC.

The V call is TRBV28, the J call TRBJ1-1; 7 bases are a match to TRBD1. V dropped 5 bases and J dropped 4; count of bases not matched to a gene: 4. This CDR3 is built from 13 residues. From germline, CDR1 is MDHEN and CDR2 SYDVKM. This CDR3 is CASSRTGATEAFF. In nucleotides, the CDR3 is TGTGCCAGCAGTCGAACAGGGGCCACTGAAGCTTTCTTT. Using reference TRBV28 and TRBJ1-1 for the parts outside the CDR3, the full variable domain is DVKVTQSSRYLVKRTGEKVFLECVQDMDHENMFWYRQDPGLGLRLIYFSYDVKMKEKGDIPEGYSVSREKKERFSLILESASTNQTSMYLCASSRTGATEAFFGQGTRLTVV.

This chain joins TRBV10-3 and TRBJ1-5; no definite D call. This CDR3 is built from 15 residues. V lost 10 bases to trimming and J lost 5 bases, with 21 bases between them. Looked up from germline, CDR1 is ENHRY and CDR2 is SYGVKD. The CDR3 sequence: CATNKGQGPDQPQHF. The DNA of the CDR3 is TGTGCCACCAATAAGGGCCAAGGGCCCGATCAGCCCCAGCATTTT.

J is TRBJ1-1 and V is TRBV7-9; no definite D call. Germline CDR1 reads SEHNR; CDR2 reads FQNEAQ (reference sequence). V gave up 4 bases and J gave up 0 bases, with 6 bases separating them. The CDR3 contains 13 residues. The CDR3 nucleotides read TGTGCCAGCAGCTCCCACATGAACACTGAAGCTTTCTTT. Its protein is CASSSHMNTEAFF.

This chain uses TRBV2 with TRBJ1-5, with 7 bases matching TRBD1. Germline values: CDR1 SNHLY, CDR2 FYNNEI. Germline trimming cut 6 bases from V and 4 bases from J; bases unmatched to any gene: 9. The CDR3 runs to 15 residues. The CDR3 DNA follows: TGTGCCAGCAGAGACCGGGACAGCCCGAATCAGCCCCAGCATTTT. Its protein is CASRDRDSPNQPQHF.

The chain uses TRBV12-5 and TRBJ1-4; TRBD1 might be the D (6 bases). The CDR3 contains 15 residues. V was clipped by 6 bases and J by 3 bases, with 14 bases between them. Germline values: CDR1 LGHNT, CDR2 FRNRAP. In DNA form, the CDR3 reads TGTGCTAGTGGGAACGGGGGGCCGGCTAATGAAAAACTGTTTTTT. It is translated as CASGNGGPANEKLFF.

The rearrangement links TRBV7-9 to TRBJ1-1; D is perhaps TRBD1 (5 bases). This CDR3 has 14 residues. CDR1 is SEHNR and CDR2 is FQNEAQ in the germline V gene (reference sequence). The V gene lost 3 bases and the J gene lost 5 bases, with 13 bases spanning the gap. CDR3 bases: TGTGCCAGCAGCTTGACGGGGGGAGGAACTGAAGCTTTCTTT. Translation gives CASSLTGGGTEAFF.

This chain links TRBV11-2 with TRBJ1-1, with 9 nucleotides matching TRBD1. The V segment lost 5 bases and the J segment 1 base; nucleotides outside the gene matches: 8. The CDR3 length is 16 residues. Germline V CDR1 and CDR2: SGHAT, FQNNGV. The CDR3 region has the DNA TGTGCCAGCAGCCGGCACAGGGGGCTAACGAACACTGAAGCTTTCTTT. As protein: CASSRHRGLTNTEAFF.

V usage is TRBV5-5 and J usage is TRBJ2-1, with TRBD1 as a possible D gene (5 bases). The CDR3 has 12 amino acids. Germline CDR1 SGHKS, CDR2 YYEKEE (reference sequence). Trimming removed 5 bases from V and 3 bases from J, with 6 bases in between. This CDR3 is CASRTVYNEQFF. The DNA for the CDR3 is TGTGCCAGCAGGACAGTCTACAATGAGCAGTTCTTC.

This clone is a singleton in its sample. V is TRBV27 and J is TRBJ1-2; tentative D call: TRBD1 (5 bases). The CDR3 totals 14 residues. CDR1 MNHEY and CDR2 SMNVEV come from the germline V gene (reference sequence). The V and J ends lost 1 base and 5 bases respectively, with 11 bases between them. Here the CDR3 reads CASSLWGQAYGYTF. CDR3 coding DNA: TGTGCCAGCAGTTTATGGGGCCAGGCATATGGCTACACCTTC.

This sequence joins TRBV2 and TRBJ1-1, with no clear D. The germline CDR1 and CDR2 sequences are SNHLY and FYNNEI. The CDR3 consists of 13 residues. V lost 8 bases, J lost 1 base, and 11 bases lay in between. This CDR3 reads CASLWGWNTEAFF. Here the CDR3 DNA reads TGTGCCAGCCTGTGGGGATGGAACACTGAAGCTTTCTTT.

This chain links TRBV18 with TRBJ2-1; 8 bases agree with TRBD2. CDR3 length equals 19 residues. The germline V gene has CDR1 KGHSH and CDR2 LQKENI. V trimming: 4 bases; J trimming: 0 bases; junction bases outside the gene matches: 14. CDR3 sequence (DNA): TGTGCCAGCTCACAGGAGGGACTAGATGGATCCTTCTCCTACAATGAGCAGTTCTTC. It yields the protein CASSQEGLDGSFSYNEQFF.

In its sample, this clone was seen once. V gene TRBV7-2 combines with J gene TRBJ1-4; D perhaps matches TRBD1 (5 bases). In germline, CDR1 is SGHTA, CDR2 FQGNSA. The CDR3 totals 16 residues. The germline V and J ends were trimmed by 5 bases and 8 bases, with 21 bases remaining between them. CDR3 DNA sequence: TGTGCCAGCAGCACTGGATCTCCCGGGACGAGAGAAAAACTGTTTTTT. This translates into CASSTGSPGTREKLFF.

The chain uses TRBV2 and TRBJ1-3; 11 bases are a match to TRBD1. V gave up 7 bases and J gave up 4 bases; unmatched junction bases: 9. This CDR3 comprises 16 residues. Germline V lookup: CDR1 SNHLY, CDR2 FYNNEI. The CDR3 is CASKGQGADSGNTIYF. The DNA of the CDR3 is TGTGCCAGCAAAGGACAGGGGGCGGATAGCGGAAACACCATATATTTT.

The V call is TRBV6-5, the J call TRBJ2-7, with TRBD1 identical over 9 bases. Germline V lookup: CDR1 MNHEY, CDR2 SVGAGI. CDR3 length: 14 amino acids. With 5 bases clipped from V and 3 bases from J, the junction kept 5 bases outside the gene matches. The CDR3 DNA follows: TGTGCCAGCAGTAGGGGACAGGGTATCTACGAGCAGTACTTC. This encodes CASSRGQGIYEQYF.

This chain uses TRBV10-3 with TRBJ2-5, with D perhaps assigned TRBD1 or TRBD2 (6 bases each). Trimming removed 3 bases from V and 5 bases from J, with 16 bases in between. The CDR3 runs 15 residues. Germline CDR1 is ENHRY and CDR2 is SYGVKD. The CDR3 sequence is CAISDTGGAMETQYF. CDR3 bases: TGTGCCATCAGTGATACCGGGGGCGCAATGGAGACCCAGTACTTC.

This rearrangement joins TRBV30 to TRBJ2-7, with TRBD2 matching 9 bases. Germline trimming cut 0 bases from V and 5 bases from J; bases unmatched to any gene: 8. This CDR3 contains 15 residues. CDR1 and CDR2 from the germline V gene are GTSNPN and SVGIG (reference sequence). CDR3 bases: TGTGCCTGGAGTGTAGGGCTAGCGGGAATGGACGAGCAGTACTTC. This codes for CAWSVGLAGMDEQYF.

V is TRBV6-6 and J is TRBJ1-1; no clear D gene. Germline CDR1 reads MNHNY; CDR2 reads SVGAGI (reference sequence). The CDR3 loop spans 12 amino acids. Trimming stripped 5 bases from V and 8 bases from J, with 12 bases between. The CDR3 coding sequence is TGTGCCAGCAGTAACCGACAAGTAGAAGCTTTCTTT. This codes for CASSNRQVEAFF.

The genes are TRBV6-4 and TRBJ2-2; D gene uncertain. Trimming removed 5 bases from V and 6 bases from J, with 10 bases in between. The CDR3 has 13 residues. From germline, CDR1 is MRHNA and CDR2 SNTAGT. The CDR3 reads CASSPQPSGELFF. CDR3 in DNA: TGTGCCAGCAGTCCCCAGCCCTCCGGGGAGCTGTTTTTT.

The rearrangement uses TRBV2 and TRBJ1-2; possibly TRBD1 for D (6 bases). This CDR3 region has 16 residues. Germline loops: CDR1 SNHLY, CDR2 FYNNEI. The germline V and J ends were trimmed by 6 bases and 5 bases, with 22 bases remaining between them. This CDR3 reads CASRSKFEQGGYGYTF. The CDR3 region has the DNA TGTGCCAGCAGATCTAAATTTGAACAGGGTGGATATGGCTACACCTTC.

This clone was detected once. This rearrangement joins TRBV7-3 to TRBJ1-1, with 8 positions matching TRBD1. Germline values: CDR1 SGHTA, CDR2 FQGTGA. The V gene end was trimmed by 5 bases and the J gene end by 4 bases; junction bases not matched to a gene: 6. This CDR3 has 14 residues. The CDR3 region has the DNA TGTGCCAGCAGCCTTCAGGGGGCAGGCACTGAAGCTTTCTTT. This sequence encodes CASSLQGAGTEAFF.

The J gene is TRBJ2-2, the V gene TRBV2; D remains unclear. The V gene's germline CDR1 is SNHLY and CDR2 FYNNEI. This CDR3 comprises 12 residues. Deletions cut 7 bases from V and 4 bases from J, with 7 bases between. The CDR3 region has the DNA TGTGCCAGCAACGGCGTCACCGGGGAGCTGTTTTTT. This translates into CASNGVTGELFF.

The chain's CDR3 is CASSLAVTGDNEQFF. Written as DNA, the CDR3 is TGTGCCAGCAGCTTAGCGGTGACAGGGGACAATGAGCAGTTCTTC. The rearrangement uses TRBV7-9 and TRBJ2-1, with 8 positions matching TRBD1. With 0 bases clipped from V and 5 bases from J, the junction kept 3 bases outside the gene matches. The CDR3 extends over 15 amino acids. Germline CDR1 and CDR2: SEHNR and FQNEAQ (reference sequence). Full variable domain (outside the CDR3, taken from reference TRBV7-9 and TRBJ2-1): DTGVSQNPRHKITKRGQNVTFRCDPISEHNRLYWYRQTLGQGPEFLTYFQNEAQLEKSRLLSDRFSAERPKGSFSTLEIQRTEQGDSAMYLCASSLAVTGDNEQFFGPGTRLTVL.

The chain links TRBV13 to TRBJ1-5; the match to TRBD1 covers 9 bases. Per germline, CDR1 PRHDT and CDR2 FYEKMQ (reference sequence). V shed 1 base, J shed 2 bases, and the junction held 3 bases outside the gene matches. This CDR3 spans 16 amino acids. CDR3 DNA sequence: TGTGCCAGCAGCTTAGAAAGGACAGGGGGCAATCAGCCCCAGCATTTT. Its protein is CASSLERTGGNQPQHF.